This record looks at one TCR beta chain sequence and its context. What antigen it recognizes has not been identified. No qualities accompany the bases; no much larger clone lies one base away. All of the isolated RNA was reverse transcribed with the High Capacity cDNA Reverse Transcription Kit, so expressed TCRB transcripts were sequenced. Deep immunoSEQ sequencing was performed on naive, central memory and regulatory T cell samples, with an average of around 3.4 million total reads per sample. After sorted cells were lysed in RLT buffer, RNA was extracted with DNase-treated RNeasy Micro or Mini kits, with the choice depending on cell number. To prevent cross-contamination, every cell subset was processed on its own, while patient and healthy donor samples were processed together. The immunoSEQ multiplex PCR was used to amplify TCRB sequences from cDNA, generating 87-bp fragments that spanned the CDR3 region. Amplicons were sequenced on the Illumina HiSeq platform. The published analysis was carried out like this. Synthetic template baselines were used to correct PCR bias computationally, reads within Hamming distance 2 were collapsed together, and singletons that could not be merged were discarded. By aligning reads against IMGT, V, D and J genes, CDR3 length, and insertions or deletions at six rearrangement sites were assigned. Within each subset, clonotype counts were normalized to sorted cell number, and only after that were true diversity and Gini coefficients computed with the tcR R package. The overlap coefficient, calculated on TCRB nucleotide sequences, was used to measure repertoire sharing. TCRdb stores this immuneACCESS table with in-frame sequences only. Part of the clones is absent; in the studies checked, under half of the shortfall reflects unresolved V genes, and no reason is known for the rest. Clone size and the V and J calls come from that table; the DNA yielded D and trimming. This sample gives roughly 100,000 clones in total; over 25% of them show up just once. The ten largest clonotypes hold about 0.49% of the sample.

The sample belongs to a study of beta chain features in type 1 diabetes (dated by TCRdb to between 2017 and 2018). Regarding the complete study: Patients and healthy donors did not differ in mean age, gender distribution, total cell number or subset yield. Across all samples, approximately 98,000,000 sorted cells were examined, and cell number per subset correlated strongly with RNA yield. The study compared TCRB repertoires of sorted circulating CD4+ T cell subsets between recently diagnosed type 1 diabetes patients and matched healthy donors. Naive and central memory subsets were obtained from all 30 or so donors, but regulatory and stem cell-like memory subsets were isolated from only 8 patients and 8 healthy donors.

CDR1 LNHDA and CDR2 SQIVND were looked up in the germline V gene (reference sequence). Trimming accounts for 5 bases at V and 9 bases at J, while the number of junction bases matched to no gene is 22. From the cysteine through the phenylalanine, the CDR3 covers 18 amino acids. The only DNA kept is the CDR3, 54 bases in frame from the first base. Each donor gave one peripheral blood draw, roughly 110 mL on average, collected into heparinised tubes. Naive, central memory, regulatory and stem cell-like memory CD4+ T cells were sorted on a BD FACSAria II using a panel including CD45RO, CCR7, CD25, CD127, CD95 and CD27. Every sorted population had a purity above 95%. Right away, PBMCs were isolated by Lymphoprep density gradient centrifugation and were stained directly, with no culture step. To minimize batch effects, samples were stained and sorted in pairs, one healthy donor with one patient per experiment.

Results the study describes overall, beyond this receptor: Naive, central memory and regulatory TCRB repertoires appeared to be more similar among patients than among healthy donors. Because cDNA was sequenced instead of genomic DNA, activated cells with high expression could be over-represented, although the groups did not differ in activation or CD3 levels. In all four CD4+ subsets, TCRB CDR3 length was moderately but significantly shorter in type 1 diabetes patients. At VDJ recombination sites, type 1 diabetes patients had fewer insertions and more deleted nucleotides, which implies abnormalities in thymic rearrangement. HLA sub-analyses involved small numbers of individuals, so any influence of HLA type on TCRB rearrangement remained unresolved. Shorter templates might have been favored by PCR, but patient and control samples were amplified and corrected together, so both groups would have been affected equally by any skew.

The source of this sequence is a woman aged 18-35 years with type 1 diabetes. The rearranged segments are TRBV19 and TRBJ1-5, with 7 bases in between that match TRBD1. The sequencing input was central memory CD4+ T cells from blood. The CDR3 protein is CASSLPAPLDRRNRPQHF. The DNA is as follows: TGTGCCAGTAGTCTCCCAGCCCCCTTGGACAGGAGAAATAGGCCCCAGCATTTT. Outside the CDR3, residues come from the reference TRBV19 and TRBJ1-5 proteins, so the full variable domain is: DGGITQSPKYLFRKEGQNVTLSCEQNLNHDAMYWYRQDPGQGLRLIYYSQIVNDFQKGDIAEGYSVSREKKESFPLTVTSAQKNPTAFYLCASSLPAPLDRRNRPQHFGDGTRLSIL.